This T cell receptor (beta chain) derives from a study of T-cell reconstitution after alpha-beta-depleted transplantation in children. The study's findings and limits: It was reported that alpha-beta T cells came from several hundred expanded graft clones (about two months after transplant). In some patients, recipient T cells and intrathymic progenitors surviving conditioning explained high day-60 diversity. T cells produced anew were the main source of T-cell counts and diversity one year after transplant.

Using unique molecular identifiers, the investigators prepared the TCRbeta library. Via MiXCR, TCRdb re-called the PCR reads, giving one row per CDR3 protein. The sample carries fewer than 450,000 distinct CDR3 sequences, roughly 17% recorded once. Per germline, CDR1 SGHRS and CDR2 YFSETQ. V was trimmed by 4 bases and J by 2 bases, leaving 12 bases between them. The length of the CDR3 is 14 residues. This clonotype appeared a few times. Antigen specificity is unknown. Sequencing used PBMCs, mostly from graft donor cells, obtained 360 days after TCRalphabeta/CD19-depleted stem cell transplant. The chain uses TRBV5-1 and TRBJ2-5, with unresolved D. The clonotype originates from a male patient between 2 and 10 years old who had a stem cell transplant for acute lymphoblastic leukemia, so the T cells may come from the graft donor. The DNA of the CDR3 is TGCGCCAGCAGCGGGCGACTCGGTCAAGAGACCCAGTACTTC. Translation: CASSGRLGQETQYF.